These 22 T cell receptor beta chains originate from one sample sequenced in a study of blood T cell repertoires in COVID-19 (dated by TCRdb to 2018 to 2020). To prepare the library, the immunoSEQ multiplex PCR assay was applied. TCRdb carries this immuneACCESS record with in-frame sequences only. Its versions omit some clonotypes, under half of them owing to an unresolved V gene in the studies checked, with the rest unexplained. The sample profile shows almost 200,000 clones; roughly nine tenths of them were found once. In total, the top ten clones hold 0.75% to 0.9% of the sample. Input material: peripheral blood. These receptors all come from a woman between 65 and 79 years old with acute or convalescent COVID-19.

The gene calls are TRBV4-2 and TRBJ2-3; 8 bases are a match to TRBD2. V lost 1 base and J lost 6; bases outside the gene matches: 12. The CDR3 runs to 17 residues. Germline V gene sequence: CDR1 LGHNA, CDR2 YNFKEQ. The CDR3 is CASSQVKRGFSPDTQYF. The CDR3 coding sequence is TGTGCCAGCAGCCAAGTTAAGCGGGGGTTTTCCCCGGATACGCAGTATTTT.

The chain's CDR3 is CASSPGTGSWVETQYF. CDR3 DNA: TGTGCCAGTAGTCCGGGGACAGGGAGCTGGGTGGAGACCCAGTACTTC. The chain carries TRBV19 and TRBJ2-5; 9 bases fit TRBD1. The germline V gene encodes CDR1 LNHDA and CDR2 SQIVND (reference sequence). The CDR3 is 16 amino acids. V gave up 5 bases and J gave up 5 bases; unmatched junction bases: 12.

V gene TRBV11-3 combines with J gene TRBJ2-3; D is ambiguous. Trimming removed 3 bases at V and 6 bases at J, with 7 bases between. The CDR3 sequence is 12 residues long. CDR1 SGHNT and CDR2 YENEEA come from the germline V gene. Here the CDR3 DNA reads TGTGCCAGCAGCTTTGTCCGGGATACGCAGTATTTT. This sequence encodes CASSFVRDTQYF.

V usage is TRBV11-2 and J usage is TRBJ2-7, with a possible D match to TRBD1 (5 bases). This CDR3 region has 14 residues. Deletions cut 2 bases from V and 2 bases from J, with 10 bases between. Germline V CDR1 and CDR2: SGHAT, FQNNGV. CDR3 DNA: TGTGCCAGCAGCTTATCTACAGGTACCTACGAGCAGTACTTC. Protein product: CASSLSTGTYEQYF.

V gene TRBV5-4 combines with J gene TRBJ2-7; D is ambiguous. CDR1 and CDR2 from the germline V gene are SGHNT and YYREEE (reference sequence). The CDR3 sequence is 14 residues long. V was trimmed by 5 bases and J by 3 bases, leaving 15 bases between them. CDR3 residues: CASSPAQPGYEQYF. The CDR3 DNA is TGTGCCAGCAGTCCAGCACAGCCCGGCTACGAGCAGTACTTC.

This clone is a singleton in its sample. V gene TRBV12-3 or TRBV12-4 combines with J gene TRBJ2-3, with D possibly being TRBD1 (5 bases). This CDR3 is built from 13 residues. The germline V and J ends were trimmed by 8 bases and 6 bases, with 15 bases remaining between them. CDR3 residues: CASQTEGVDTQYF. The CDR3 coding sequence is TGTGCCAGCCAGACAGAAGGGGTGGATACGCAGTATTTT.

V is TRBV3-1 (or the pseudogene TRBV3-2) and J is TRBJ2-7; TRBD1 matches 8 bases. This CDR3 contains 16 residues. Germline V CDR1 and CDR2: LGHDT, YNNKEL (reference sequence). With V trimmed by 4 bases and J by 6 bases, 14 bases remained unmatched. CDR3 nucleotides: TGTGCCAGCAGCCTAAATGGTGCAGGGGGCCTCTCCGAGCAGTACTTC. Translated, it gives CASSLNGAGGLSEQYF.

CDR3 protein: CASSFGQALGNYGYTF. Here the CDR3 DNA reads TGTGCCAGCAGCTTCGGACAGGCCCTCGGTAACTATGGCTACACCTTC. V usage is TRBV3-1 (or the pseudogene TRBV3-2) and J usage is TRBJ1-2, with 7 bases lining up with TRBD1. CDR1 LGHDT and CDR2 YNNKEL come from the germline V gene (reference sequence). V trimming: 5 bases; J trimming: 1 base; junction bases outside the gene matches: 10. The CDR3 has 16 amino acids.

This clone was seen a handful of times. The gene calls are TRBV18 and TRBJ1-1; D may be TRBD1 (6 bases). Germline CDR1 and CDR2: KGHSH and LQKENI. This CDR3 is built from 14 residues. V lost 2 bases to trimming and J lost 3 bases, with 10 bases between them. CDR3 in amino acids: CASSPIRGYTEAFF. The DNA of the CDR3 is TGTGCCAGCTCACCAATCAGGGGATACACTGAAGCTTTCTTT.

The rearrangement joins TRBV7-3 to TRBJ1-1; a possible D gene is TRBD1 (5 bases). Trimming pared 4 bases from V and 11 bases from J, leaving 20 bases between. Germline V gives CDR1 SGHTA, CDR2 FQGTGA. The CDR3 extends over 14 amino acids. The CDR3: CASSSLVGREEAFF. Here the CDR3 DNA reads TGTGCCAGCAGCTCTCTAGTCGGCAGGGAAGAGGCTTTCTTT.

The chain employs TRBV29-1 and TRBJ2-5; a possible D gene is TRBD2 (5 bases). From germline, CDR1 is SQVTM and CDR2 ANQGSEA. The CDR3 has 15 residues. The V end lost 4 bases, the J end lost 0 bases, and 15 bases lay between the germline ends. The chain's CDR3 is CSVATGSGYQETQYF. The CDR3 region has the DNA TGCAGCGTTGCGACCGGAAGCGGTTACCAAGAGACCCAGTACTTC.

V usage is TRBV2 and J usage is TRBJ1-2; D call uncertain. V shed 8 bases and J shed 4 bases, with 5 bases lying between them. Germline assignment: CDR1 SNHLY and CDR2 FYNNEI. The CDR3 runs 10 residues. The CDR3 region has the DNA TGTGCCAGCCGCAGCTATGGCTACACCTTC. Encoded protein: CASRSYGYTF. The complete variable domain, with remaining parts taken from reference TRBV2 and TRBJ1-2, reads EPEVTQTPSHQVTQMGQEVILRCVPISNHLYFYWYRQILGQKVEFLVSFYNNEISEKSEIFDDQFSVERPDGSNFTLKIRSTKLEDSAMYFCASRSYGYTFGSGTRLTVV.

The CDR3 sequence: CATSRSREDYGYTF. CDR3 sequence (DNA): TGTGCCACCAGCAGAAGCCGGGAGGACTATGGCTACACCTTC. The rearrangement links TRBV15 to TRBJ1-2, with D unresolved. CDR1 is LNHNV, CDR2 YYDKDF, per germline (reference sequence). The CDR3 covers 14 residues. V lost 2 bases and J 3 bases, leaving 10 bases between the germline ends.

This chain links TRBV27 with TRBJ1-5; D is uncertain. CDR3 size: 13 residues. Germline V CDR1 and CDR2: MNHEY, SMNVEV (reference sequence). V lost 2 bases and J 6 bases, leaving 8 bases between the germline ends. The CDR3 spells CASSLKTGQPQHF. CDR3 in DNA: TGTGCCAGCAGTTTAAAGACGGGTCAGCCCCAGCATTTT.

The chain links TRBV9 to TRBJ2-7, with 7 bases identical to TRBD1. Germline trimming cut 4 bases from V and 3 bases from J; bases unmatched to any gene: 16. The CDR3 runs 17 residues. CDR1 and CDR2 (germline): SGDLS, YYNGEE. CDR3 DNA sequence: TGTGCCAGCAGCCCAGGACCTGACAGGGAAAAGGGCTACGAGCAGTACTTC. Residues: CASSPGPDREKGYEQYF.

The chain joins TRBV3-1 (or the pseudogene TRBV3-2) to TRBJ2-7; the D gene is possibly TRBD1 (7 bases). The V gene's germline CDR1 is LGHDT and CDR2 YNNKEL (reference sequence). The CDR3 has 14 residues. Trimming cost V 4 bases and J 2 bases, with 12 bases left between them. CDR3 nucleotide sequence: TGTGCCAGCAGCCTCCAGGGGGGAGCCTACGAGCAGTACTTC. Its translation is CASSLQGGAYEQYF.

Worth noting for this clone: At the DNA level, this CDR3 is encoded by other sequences in the same sample as well. This rearrangement joins TRBV7-9 to TRBJ1-2, with TRBD1 matching 7 bases. The V segment lost 4 bases and the J segment 4 bases; nucleotides outside the gene matches: 3. The germline CDR1 and CDR2 sequences are SEHNR and FQNEAQ (reference sequence). The CDR3 totals 13 residues. The CDR3 DNA sequence: TGTGCCAGCAGCTCGGGACAGCTCTATGGCTACACCTTC. It yields the protein CASSSGQLYGYTF.

This chain uses TRBV5-1 with TRBJ2-1; weak D call: TRBD2 (5 bases). V lost 4 bases, J lost 4 bases, and 15 bases lay in between. Germline V gene lookup returns CDR1 SGHRS and CDR2 YFSETQ. This CDR3 comprises 15 residues. In nucleotides, the CDR3 is TGCGCCAGCAGCCCCGGTCTCACGGGGTACAATGAGCAGTTCTTC. Translation: CASSPGLTGYNEQFF.

The chain recombines TRBV9 with TRBJ2-3; TRBD2 aligns across 7 bases. This CDR3 comprises 15 residues. Germline lookup yields CDR1 SGDLS and CDR2 YYNGEE. With V trimmed by 5 bases and J by 5 bases, 11 bases remained unmatched. This chain's CDR3 is CASSTGGRFEDTQYF. The CDR3 DNA is TGTGCCAGCAGTACGGGAGGCCGTTTTGAAGATACGCAGTATTTT. Full variable domain (remainder filled in from reference TRBV9 and TRBJ2-3): DSGVTQTPKHLITATGQRVTLRCSPRSGDLSVYWYQQSLDQGLQFLIQYYNGEERAKGNILERFSAQQFPDLHSELNLSSLELGDSALYFCASSTGGRFEDTQYFGPGTRLTVL.

V is TRBV24-1 and J is TRBJ2-1; 12 bases align to TRBD1. Germline CDR1 KGHDR, CDR2 SFDVKD. The CDR3 sequence is 16 residues long. V was clipped by 4 bases and J by 4 bases; unmatched bases: 4. The CDR3 here is CATSETGQGAYNEQFF. CDR3 bases: TGTGCCACCAGTGAGACGGGACAGGGGGCTTACAATGAGCAGTTCTTC.

The chain is built from TRBV5-1 and TRBJ2-3; TRBD2 agrees at 8 bases. This CDR3 has 14 amino acids. The germline V gene encodes CDR1 SGHRS and CDR2 YFSETQ. V lost 4 bases, J lost 6 bases, and 7 bases stayed unmatched. The CDR3 loop reads CASSSSGVPDTQYF. CDR3 coding DNA: TGCGCCAGCAGCAGTAGCGGGGTCCCCGATACGCAGTATTTT.

The V gene is TRBV5-1, the J gene TRBJ2-3; 9 positions agree with TRBD1. The CDR3 length is 17 residues. With V trimmed by 4 bases and J by 2 bases, 11 bases remained unmatched. Germline CDR1 reads SGHRS; CDR2 reads YFSETQ. In nucleotides, the CDR3 is TGCGCCAGCAGCATAGCCGGGACAGGGATCCTCACAGATACGCAGTATTTT. Translated: CASSIAGTGILTDTQYF.